Listed below are T cell receptor beta chains from one sample, sequenced in a study of T cell responses to AZD1222 COVID-19 vaccine. Assay: immunoSEQ multiplex PCR; the TCRdb copy retains only in-frame clones and omits some. Altogether some 120,000 clones are present, approximately 85% being singletons, with the ten largest covering 7.5% to 8%. The sequenced sample was peripheral blood, obtained on day 0 of AZD1222 vaccination. The receptors here all came from an adult in good health. The CDR3 runs from the conserved cysteine through the conserved F or W. The D gene is left open where the match is weak. Size is omitted from some rows. Given values are once, few, many or a class for expanded clones.

D gene: -; clone size: -; V gene: TRBV10-1; J gene: TRBJ2-5; CDR3 protein: CASSDKRQNYQETQYF; CDR3 DNA: TGCGCCAGCAGTGACAAGCGCCAAAATTACCAAGAGACCCAGTACTTC
D gene: -; clone size: -; V gene: TRBV3-1/TRBV3-2; J gene: TRBJ2-5; CDR3 protein: CASSKGPTQYF; CDR3 DNA: TGTGCCAGCAGCAAGGGGCCGACCCAGTACTTC
D gene: -; clone size: -; V gene: TRBV29-1; J gene: TRBJ2-2; CDR3 protein: CSVEEQPTGELFF; CDR3 DNA: TGCAGCGTTGAAGAACAGCCCACCGGGGAGCTGTTTTTT
D gene: -; clone size: -; V gene: TRBV30; J gene: TRBJ1-2; CDR3 protein: CAYRALREGYTF; CDR3 DNA: TGTGCCTACAGGGCCCTCAGGGAGGGCTACACCTTC
D gene: TRBD1; clone size: -; V gene: TRBV28; J gene: TRBJ1-1; CDR3 protein: CASTWTGGYTEAFF; CDR3 DNA: TGTGCCAGCACTTGGACAGGGGGATACACTGAAGCTTTCTTT
D gene: TRBD2; clone size: -; V gene: TRBV5-4; J gene: TRBJ2-7; CDR3 protein: CASSRLAGSYEQYF; CDR3 DNA: TGTGCCAGCAGTCGACTAGCGGGGTCCTACGAGCAGTACTTC
D gene: -; clone size: -; V gene: TRBV19; J gene: TRBJ1-6; CDR3 protein: CASIDRYNSPLHF; CDR3 DNA: TGTGCCAGTATCGACAGATATAATTCACCCCTCCACTTT
D gene: -; clone size: -; V gene: TRBV6-5; J gene: TRBJ2-6; CDR3 protein: CASTERSSGANVLTF; CDR3 DNA: TGTGCCAGCACAGAGCGTAGCTCTGGGGCCAACGTCCTGACTTTC
D gene: -; clone size: -; V gene: TRBV28; J gene: TRBJ1-5; CDR3 protein: CASSLISFNQPQHF; CDR3 DNA: TGTGCCAGCAGTTTAATCAGTTTCAATCAGCCCCAGCATTTT
D gene: -; clone size: -; V gene: TRBV2; J gene: TRBJ1-5; CDR3 protein: CASSEIVVSNQPQHF; CDR3 DNA: TGTGCCAGCAGTGAGATCGTAGTTAGCAATCAGCCCCAGCATTTT
D gene: -; clone size: once; V gene: TRBV3-1/TRBV3-2; J gene: TRBJ2-1; CDR3 protein: CASSRPDSNEQFF; CDR3 DNA: TGTGCCAGCAGCCGCCCGGACAGCAATGAGCAGTTCTTC
D gene: -; clone size: -; V gene: TRBV5-5; J gene: TRBJ1-6; CDR3 protein: CASSLSKNSPLHF; CDR3 DNA: TGTGCCAGCAGCCTTTCAAAGAATTCACCCCTCCACTTT
D gene: -; clone size: -; V gene: TRBV3-1/TRBV3-2; J gene: TRBJ1-5; CDR3 protein: CASSQGQNQPQHF; CDR3 DNA: TGTGCCAGCAGCCAAGGACAGAATCAGCCCCAGCATTTT
D gene: -; clone size: -; V gene: TRBV27; J gene: TRBJ1-2; CDR3 protein: CASSLLGSPNYGYTF; CDR3 DNA: TGTGCCAGCAGTTTATTGGGCAGCCCTAACTATGGCTACACCTTC
D gene: -; clone size: -; V gene: TRBV7-9; J gene: TRBJ1-6; CDR3 protein: CASSQGSSYNSPLHF; CDR3 DNA: TGTGCCAGCAGCCAAGGGAGCTCCTATAATTCACCCCTCCACTTT
D gene: TRBD1; clone size: -; V gene: TRBV27; J gene: TRBJ2-1; CDR3 protein: CASNFRGLSEQFF; CDR3 DNA: TGTGCCAGCAATTTCAGGGGGCTGAGTGAGCAGTTCTTC
D gene: -; clone size: -; V gene: TRBV2; J gene: TRBJ1-3; CDR3 protein: CASSAPGRAISGNTIYF; CDR3 DNA: TGTGCCAGCAGTGCCCCCGGCAGGGCTATTTCTGGAAACACCATATATTTT
D gene: -; clone size: -; V gene: TRBV6-5; J gene: TRBJ1-3; CDR3 protein: CASTKGIVSGNTIYF; CDR3 DNA: TGTGCCAGCACCAAGGGGATTGTCTCGGGAAACACCATATATTTT
D gene: -; clone size: -; V gene: TRBV5-4; J gene: TRBJ1-3; CDR3 protein: CASSLMGRDTIYF; CDR3 DNA: TGTGCCAGCAGCTTGATGGGTCGGGACACCATATATTTT
D gene: -; clone size: -; V gene: TRBV9; J gene: TRBJ2-1; CDR3 protein: CASSVGPPTGEQFF; CDR3 DNA: TGTGCCAGCAGCGTCGGCCCCCCGACGGGTGAGCAGTTCTTC
D gene: TRBD1; clone size: -; V gene: TRBV30; J gene: TRBJ2-7; CDR3 protein: CAWENTGQRYEQYF; CDR3 DNA: TGTGCCTGGGAAAACACGGGACAGCGCTACGAGCAGTACTTC
D gene: -; clone size: -; V gene: TRBV6-4; J gene: TRBJ1-1; CDR3 protein: CASSDSPGASNTEAFF; CDR3 DNA: TGTGCCAGCAGTGACTCACCGGGGGCGTCGAACACTGAAGCTTTCTTT
D gene: -; clone size: -; V gene: TRBV3-1/TRBV3-2; J gene: TRBJ2-5; CDR3 protein: CASSQIAGARETQYF; CDR3 DNA: TGTGCCAGCAGTCAGATCGCAGGGGCCAGGGAGACCCAGTACTTC
D gene: TRBD1; clone size: -; V gene: TRBV6-1; J gene: TRBJ2-5; CDR3 protein: CASSERGQRQETQYF; CDR3 DNA: TGTGCCAGCAGTGAGAGGGGACAGCGCCAAGAGACCCAGTACTTC
D gene: -; clone size: -; V gene: TRBV11-2; J gene: TRBJ2-3; CDR3 protein: CASSFKIETLTDTQYF; CDR3 DNA: TGTGCCAGCAGCTTTAAGATCGAGACCCTCACAGATACGCAGTATTTT
D gene: -; clone size: -; V gene: TRBV19; J gene: TRBJ1-6; CDR3 protein: CASTYKANSPLHF; CDR3 DNA: TGTGCCAGTACCTATAAGGCTAATTCACCCCTCCACTTT
D gene: -; clone size: -; V gene: TRBV19; J gene: TRBJ1-1; CDR3 protein: CASSIKSYTEAFF; CDR3 DNA: TGTGCCAGTAGTATTAAGAGTTACACTGAAGCTTTCTTT
D gene: -; clone size: -; V gene: TRBV3-1/TRBV3-2; J gene: TRBJ1-6; CDR3 protein: CASSQVFSGGRKSSYNSPLHF; CDR3 DNA: TGTGCCAGCAGCCAAGTTTTTTCGGGGGGGAGGAAGAGCTCCTATAATTCACCCCTCCACTTT
D gene: TRBD1; clone size: -; V gene: TRBV28; J gene: TRBJ1-2; CDR3 protein: CASTRGQAGYTF; CDR3 DNA: TGTGCCAGCACCCGCGGACAGGCGGGCTACACCTTC
D gene: -; clone size: few; V gene: TRBV3-1/TRBV3-2; J gene: TRBJ2-7; CDR3 protein: CASSQDFAVGKGYEQYF; CDR3 DNA: TGTGCCAGCAGCCAAGACTTCGCAGTGGGGAAAGGCTACGAGCAGTACTTC
D gene: TRBD1; clone size: -; V gene: TRBV5-5; J gene: TRBJ2-2; CDR3 protein: CASSWETGVTGELFF; CDR3 DNA: TGTGCCAGCAGCTGGGAGACAGGGGTCACCGGGGAGCTGTTTTTT
D gene: -; clone size: -; V gene: TRBV5-1; J gene: TRBJ1-4; CDR3 protein: CASSTRTDSTNEKLFF; CDR3 DNA: TGCGCCAGCAGCACCAGGACCGACTCAACTAATGAAAAACTGTTTTTT
D gene: -; clone size: -; V gene: TRBV5-4; J gene: TRBJ2-6; CDR3 protein: CASYRVSGANVLTF; CDR3 DNA: TGTGCCAGCTATAGGGTCTCTGGGGCCAACGTCCTGACTTTC
D gene: -; clone size: -; V gene: TRBV30; J gene: TRBJ2-7; CDR3 protein: CAWSESYEQYF; CDR3 DNA: TGTGCCTGGAGTGAATCCTACGAGCAGTACTTC
D gene: TRBD2; clone size: -; V gene: TRBV29-1; J gene: TRBJ2-1; CDR3 protein: CSAFTSGGYNEQFF; CDR3 DNA: TGCAGCGCCTTCACTAGCGGGGGTTACAATGAGCAGTTCTTC
D gene: TRBD1; clone size: -; V gene: TRBV30; J gene: TRBJ1-5; CDR3 protein: CAWSDPGTGLNQPQHF; CDR3 DNA: TGTGCCTGGAGTGACCCCGGGACAGGACTCAATCAGCCCCAGCATTTT
D gene: TRBD1; clone size: -; V gene: TRBV6-1; J gene: TRBJ1-2; CDR3 protein: CASSEGRTGYGYTF; CDR3 DNA: TGTGCCAGCAGTGAAGGGAGGACAGGCTATGGCTACACCTTC
D gene: -; clone size: -; V gene: TRBV7-9; J gene: TRBJ2-2; CDR3 protein: CASSLGSGTGELFF; CDR3 DNA: TGTGCCAGCAGCTTAGGGTCGGGAACCGGGGAGCTGTTTTTT
D gene: TRBD1; clone size: -; V gene: TRBV27; J gene: TRBJ1-1; CDR3 protein: CASSLLGTGRDTEAFF; CDR3 DNA: TGTGCCAGCAGTTTACTTGGGACAGGGCGAGACACTGAAGCTTTCTTT
D gene: TRBD2; clone size: -; V gene: TRBV15; J gene: TRBJ2-4; CDR3 protein: CATSRYPSGGAKNIQYF; CDR3 DNA: TGTGCCACCAGCAGATATCCTAGCGGTGGAGCCAAAAACATTCAGTACTTC